Listed below are T cell receptor beta chains from one sample, sequenced in a study of blood T cells in healthy people across ages. TCRdb re-derived calls from the 5' RACE reads in MiXCR, one entry per CDR3 protein. The sample holds 1.8 million or so distinct CDR3 sequences, around 40% seen once. Sequenced: blood. These receptors all come from a human donor in good health. Both conserved end residues are part of each CDR3. The D gene is left open where the match is weak.

J gene,D gene,V gene,CDR3 protein
-,TRBD1,TRBV7-8,CASSLLGDREPYEQYF
TRBJ2-3,TRBD2,TRBV7-2,CASSLEGSGGLDTDTQYF
TRBJ1-5,-,TRBV6-2/TRBV6-3,CASSRSSSNQPQHF
TRBJ2-3,TRBD2,TRBV6-2/TRBV6-3,CASSVAGVTDTQYF
TRBJ2-5,TRBD2,TRBV7-2,CASSFLRLAGGGETQYF
TRBJ2-2,-,TRBV20-1,CSARDWDGRMGELFF
TRBJ2-2,-,TRBV15,CATEGHVLTGELFF
TRBJ2-2,-,TRBV6-6,CASNQDPNTGELFF
TRBJ2-1,-,TRBV27,CASSRDYGQLGYNEQFF
TRBJ2-4,-,TRBV20-1,CSAREPMIAKNIQYF
TRBJ2-1,-,TRBV6-5,CASSYGTNEQFF
TRBJ1-2,-,TRBV7-2,CASSFRTGYTF
TRBJ2-5,-,TRBV4-1,CASSGALGTQYF
TRBJ2-1,TRBD1,TRBV24-1,CATSDPDRGFYNEQFF
TRBJ1-5,-,TRBV6-5,CASSYSNPGNQPQHF
TRBJ1-2,-,TRBV7-9,CASNPGGNGYTF
TRBJ2-3,-,TRBV29-1,CSVEDFAGTRTDTQYF
TRBJ2-4,-,TRBV5-1,CASSLAVAGDHIQYF
TRBJ1-1,-,TRBV7-3,CASSFTGFTEAFF
TRBJ2-3,-,TRBV7-2,CASSLASTLSSTDTQYF
TRBJ2-5,TRBD1,TRBV12-3/TRBV12-4,CVSSPPDRAGETQYF
TRBJ2-1,TRBD1,TRBV20-1,CSARDTQGAGSIYNEQFF
TRBJ1-2,TRBD1,TRBV10-3,CAISGERTGFNYGYTF
TRBJ1-2,TRBD1,TRBV27,CASSLLGTGQGLFYGYTF
TRBJ2-7,TRBD1,TRBV10-3,CAIGQGGYEQYF
TRBJ2-5,TRBD2,TRBV25-1,CASTPMVGSGGQETQYF